The rows below give T cell receptor beta chains drawn from one sample of a study of blood T cell repertoires in COVID-19. Clones were read by immunoSEQ multiplex PCR, and TCRdb kept only the in-frame ones, dropping some. The table lists 60,000 to 90,000 clones, around 90% of them singletons, with 0.65% to 0.95% in the top ten. Source material: peripheral blood. These TCRs come from a woman aged 80 or over with acute or convalescent COVID-19. Both conserved end residues are part of each CDR3. D genes are given only for firm matches. Size is omitted from some rows. Given values are once, few, many or a class for expanded clones.

.	TRBJ1-2	.	TRBV4-2	CASSQEKGAGGYTF	TGTGCCAGCAGCCAAGAAAAAGGGGCTGGGGGCTACACCTTC
.	TRBJ1-3	.	TRBV3-1/TRBV3-2	CASSHPAGVSGNTIYF	TGTGCCAGCAGCCACCCGGCCGGGGTCTCTGGAAACACCATATATTTT
.	TRBJ2-3	.	TRBV6-1	CASSESSGRTDTQYF	TGTGCCAGCAGTGAGTCCAGCGGGCGCACAGATACGCAGTATTTT
.	TRBJ1-2	once	TRBV19	CASSIVAGSNYGYTF	TGTGCCAGTAGTATAGTGGCGGGATCCAACTATGGCTACACCTTC
TRBD1	TRBJ1-1	.	TRBV3-1/TRBV3-2	CASMNRGNTEAFF	TGTGCCAGCATGAACAGGGGGAACACTGAAGCTTTCTTT
TRBD1	TRBJ1-5	.	TRBV4-3	CASSQITGGSQPQHF	TGCGCCAGCAGCCAAATCACAGGGGGCAGTCAGCCCCAGCATTTT
.	TRBJ1-3	.	TRBV10-1	CASSESGSGNTIYF	TGCGCCAGCAGTGAGTCCGGCTCTGGAAACACCATATATTTT
.	TRBJ2-2	.	TRBV9	CASSVLGGGGGELFF	TGTGCCAGCAGCGTACTGGGGGGTGGCGGCGGGGAGCTGTTTTTT
.	TRBJ1-4	.	TRBV29-1	CSVSGIEGEKLFF	TGCAGCGTTTCCGGGATAGAGGGTGAAAAACTGTTTTTT
.	TRBJ1-6	.	TRBV28	CASYRRLNSPLHF	TGTGCCAGTTACAGGAGATTAAATTCACCCCTCCACTTT
.	TRBJ1-3	.	TRBV6-2/TRBV6-3	CASSMETGNTIYF	TGTGCCAGCAGTATGGAGACGGGAAACACCATATATTTT
.	TRBJ2-1	.	TRBV5-1	CASSLVAGANYNEQFF	TGCGCCAGCAGCTTGGTGGCGGGGGCAAACTACAATGAGCAGTTCTTC
TRBD2	TRBJ2-5	once	TRBV2	CASSESGTSGQETQYF	TGTGCCAGCAGTGAATCCGGGACTAGCGGCCAAGAGACCCAGTACTTC